The clone carrying this T cell receptor (beta chain) has just a few counts. Its specificity is unknown. One entry per CDR3 protein results from TCRdb running MiXCR on the 5' RACE reads. This repertoire shows around 670,000 distinct CDR3 sequences, 5.5% to 6.5% found once; its top ten account for 1.5% to 2%. The data were taken from a study of identical twins. Study-level points and caveats: Partial confounding of zero-insertion analyses by invariant MAIT and iNKT cells was possible. There were fewer insertions in abundant cord blood beta clonotypes, but memory repertoires showed no such pattern. Twins' surplus sharing was weaker for beta out-of-frame sequences.

J gave up 4 bases and V 10 bases, and 6 bases lay outside the gene matches. The CDR3 spans 14 residues. Healthy Caucasian individuals made up all the donors. The rearrangement links TRBV12-3 or TRBV12-4 to TRBJ2-5; 13 bases agree with TRBD2. The receptor was isolated from a man aged 18 to 30 in good health. The sequencing sample was made of naive T cells sorted from blood. The CDR3 DNA reads TGTGCCACACAACGACTAGCGGGAGGAGAGACCCAGTACTTC. Encoded protein: CATQRLAGGETQYF.